These 21 T cell receptor beta chains share one sample of origin, sequenced in a study of cytomegalovirus exposure and HLA in healthy donors. The PCR used 60 Vbeta and 13 Jbeta primers. Repertoires were generated with immunoSEQ multiplex PCR, while TCRdb's copy carries only in-frame clones and drops some. The data show some 130,000 clones, over 70% seen once. Sample: PBMCs. All receptors come from a man aged 25-40 years in good health and CMV-seronegative.

This sequence joins TRBV4-1 and TRBJ2-3; D not resolved. Germline V lookup: CDR1 MGHRA, CDR2 YSYEKL. The CDR3 contains 17 residues. Trimming removed 1 base from V and 5 bases from J, with 19 bases in between. CDR3 bases: TGCGCCAGCAGCCAAGTTCCGCGACTCCTCGCTGGAGATACGCAGTATTTT. It encodes CASSQVPRLLAGDTQYF.

This chain connects TRBV5-8 to TRBJ1-2; TRBD1 matches 7 bases. V dropped 4 bases and J dropped 4; count of bases not matched to a gene: 13. Germline assignment: CDR1 SGHTS and CDR2 YDEGEE. The CDR3 has 16 residues. CDR3 protein: CASSPFGTAYGYGYTF. The CDR3 bases are TGTGCCAGCAGCCCTTTTGGGACAGCCTATGGCTATGGCTACACCTTC. The full variable domain, with the rest looked up from reference TRBV5-8 and TRBJ1-2, is EAGVTQSPTHLIKTRGQQATLRCSPISGHTSVYWYQQALGLGLQFLLWYDEGEERNRGNFPPRFSGRQFPNYSSELNVNALELEDSALYLCASSPFGTAYGYGYTFGSGTRLTVV.

The chain joins TRBV6-1 to TRBJ2-1; 8 bases fit TRBD2. The CDR3 totals 15 residues. The ends lost 2 bases at V and 4 bases at J; junction bases unmatched: 4. CDR1 MNHNS and CDR2 SASEGT come from the germline V gene. As DNA, the CDR3 is TGTGCCAGCAGTGAAAGCACTAGCGGTTACAATGAGCAGTTCTTC. It translates to CASSESTSGYNEQFF.

V gene TRBV13 combines with J gene TRBJ1-1; the D gene is possibly TRBD1 (5 bases). The CDR3 spans 13 residues. V lost 5 bases, J lost 5 bases, and 12 bases lay in between. The germline gives CDR1 PRHDT, CDR2 FYEKMQ (reference sequence). The CDR3 region is CASSPPGGTEAFF. The CDR3 nucleotides are TGTGCCAGCAGCCCCCCCGGGGGGACTGAAGCTTTCTTT.

This clone was observed a handful of times. V and J are TRBV7-2 and TRBJ2-3; D unresolved. The V gene lost 4 bases and the J gene lost 0 bases, with 5 bases spanning the gap. The CDR3 contains 13 residues. The germline CDR1 and CDR2 sequences are SGHTA and FQGNSA. DNA of the CDR3: TGTGCCAGCAGCTACACCAGCACAGATACGCAGTATTTT. This gives the protein CASSYTSTDTQYF.

The J gene is TRBJ2-7, the V gene TRBV9, with 8 bases identical to TRBD2. The CDR3 is made up of 14 amino acids. The V gene end was trimmed by 0 bases and the J gene end by 6 bases; junction bases not matched to a gene: 5. CDR1 and CDR2 (germline): SGDLS, YYNGEE. This CDR3 reads CASSVGGLEGEQYF. Here the CDR3 DNA reads TGTGCCAGCAGCGTAGGGGGACTAGAGGGCGAGCAGTACTTC.

The sample holds a few counts of this clone. V gene TRBV30 combines with J gene TRBJ1-4; maybe TRBD1 (5 bases). Germline V CDR1 and CDR2: GTSNPN, SVGIG (reference sequence). CDR3 length: 12 residues. Deletions cut 5 bases from V and 8 bases from J, with 12 bases between. The CDR3 DNA reads as TGTGCCTGGGACAGATACGGGGAAAAACTGTTTTTT. Protein sequence: CAWDRYGEKLFF.

This chain connects TRBV14 to TRBJ1-3; D is unresolved. CDR1 and CDR2 (germline): SGHDN, FVKESK. Trimming cost V 4 bases and J 4 bases, with 17 bases left between them. This CDR3 comprises 16 residues. The chain's CDR3 is CASSLNMPAAGNTIYF. The CDR3 DNA reads as TGTGCCAGCAGCCTCAACATGCCGGCAGCGGGAAACACCATATATTTT.

J is TRBJ1-4 and V is TRBV7-2; D is unresolved. The V gene's germline CDR1 is SGHTA and CDR2 FQGNSA. This CDR3 is 13 amino acids long. V was clipped by 3 bases and J by 5 bases, with 7 bases between them. CDR3 nucleotides: TGTGCCAGCAGCTTTACAGTGAATGAAAAACTGTTTTTT. Protein product: CASSFTVNEKLFF.

This chain links TRBV6-1 with TRBJ1-6; weak D call: TRBD1 (6 bases). Trimming took off 8 bases at V and 4 bases at J, with 15 bases between the two ends. CDR3 length: 15 residues. CDR1 MNHNS and CDR2 SASEGT come from the germline V gene. CDR3 DNA sequence: TGTGCCAGCGTAATATACGGACAGTATAATTCACCCCTCCACTTT. It is translated as CASVIYGQYNSPLHF.

A single count supports this clone. V and J are TRBV27 and TRBJ2-1, with unresolved D. The germline V gene has CDR1 MNHEY and CDR2 SMNVEV (reference sequence). V lost 5 bases, J lost 6 bases, and 17 bases lay in between. This CDR3 is 15 amino acids long. The CDR3: CASSQIMPTRNEQFF. The CDR3 bases are TGTGCCAGCAGTCAAATCATGCCGACTCGCAATGAGCAGTTCTTC.

The J gene is TRBJ2-7, the V gene TRBV5-1, with TRBD2 matching over 7 bases. The ends lost 0 bases at V and 0 bases at J; junction bases unmatched: 6. The CDR3 loop spans 16 amino acids. Germline CDR1 reads SGHRS; CDR2 reads YFSETQ. CDR3 amino acids: CASSLGLAASSYEQYF. The CDR3 nucleotides are TGCGCCAGCAGCTTGGGTCTAGCGGCGAGCTCCTACGAGCAGTACTTC.

This clone was detected once. V usage is TRBV30 and J usage is TRBJ2-7; the match to TRBD2 covers 13 bases. V lost 2 bases to trimming and J lost 4 bases; unmatched junction nucleotides: 11. Germline V lookup: CDR1 GTSNPN, CDR2 SVGIG (reference sequence). The CDR3 is made up of 17 amino acids. In nucleotides, the CDR3 is TGTGCCTGGAGTCCTCCGAGTCCGGGACTAGCGGGATACGAGCAGTACTTC. Amino acid sequence: CAWSPPSPGLAGYEQYF.

CDR3 sequence (DNA): TGTGCCAGCACCGGGGGAGGGTTGGGGAGCTATGGCTACACCTTC. Protein sequence: CASTGGGLGSYGYTF. The chain is built from TRBV7-9 and TRBJ1-2, with D possibly TRBD1 on 5 matching bases. The V and J ends lost 7 bases and 4 bases respectively, with 19 bases between them. This CDR3 has 15 amino acids. Germline V gene data show CDR1 as SEHNR and CDR2 as FQNEAQ (reference sequence). The variable domain in full, with the rest retrieved from reference TRBV7-9 and TRBJ1-2, is DTGVSQNPRHKITKRGQNVTFRCDPISEHNRLYWYRQTLGQGPEFLTYFQNEAQLEKSRLLSDRFSAERPKGSFSTLEIQRTEQGDSAMYLCASTGGGLGSYGYTFGSGTRLTVV.

The gene calls are TRBV5-4 and TRBJ1-2; tentative D call: TRBD1 (5 bases). The germline V and J ends were trimmed by 6 bases and 8 bases, with 14 bases remaining between them. Germline values: CDR1 SGHNT, CDR2 YYREEE (reference sequence). The CDR3 loop spans 12 amino acids. CDR3 DNA sequence: TGTGCCAGCACCGTGGGGGGACGGGGCTACACCTTC. This encodes CASTVGGRGYTF.

This clone was seen more than once but under ten times. This chain connects TRBV4-3 to TRBJ2-7; 12 bases are shared with TRBD2. CDR1 is LGHNA, CDR2 YSLEER, per germline. The CDR3 loop spans 17 amino acids. V was clipped by 0 bases and J by 4 bases; unmatched bases: 7. CDR3 sequence reads: CASSQDSLTSGRYEQYF. The CDR3 nucleotides are TGCGCCAGCAGCCAAGATAGTCTGACTAGCGGGAGATACGAGCAGTACTTC.

The chain couples TRBV28 to TRBJ2-7, with 7 bases lining up with TRBD2. Germline V lookup: CDR1 MDHEN, CDR2 SYDVKM. CDR3 size: 12 residues. V was clipped by 6 bases and J by 7 bases; unmatched bases: 6. The CDR3 spells CASRGGGREQYF. DNA of the CDR3: TGTGCCAGCAGGGGGGGAGGGCGGGAGCAGTACTTC.

This clone was seen a handful of times. The chain couples TRBV5-1 to TRBJ1-4; D uncertain. Per germline, CDR1 SGHRS and CDR2 YFSETQ. V lost 1 base and J lost 0, with 7 bases in between. This CDR3 comprises 15 residues. The CDR3 region is CASSLTDPTNEKLFF. CDR3 DNA sequence: TGCGCCAGCAGCTTGACAGATCCAACTAATGAAAAACTGTTTTTT.

The chain has TRBV28 and TRBJ1-1; D perhaps matches TRBD1 (5 bases). The CDR3 length is 15 residues. V was clipped by 4 bases and J by 1 base, with 13 bases between them. CDR1 MDHEN and CDR2 SYDVKM come from the germline V gene. CDR3 sequence reads: CASSSPKGSNTEAFF. The CDR3 DNA reads TGTGCCAGCAGTTCCCCAAAGGGGTCGAACACTGAAGCTTTCTTT.

The chain has TRBV28 and TRBJ1-5; 7 nucleotides align to TRBD1. The trim removed 7 bases at V and 6 bases at J, leaving 9 bases unmatched. There are 14 residues in the CDR3. Germline lookup yields CDR1 MDHEN and CDR2 SYDVKM. For the CDR3, the DNA is TGTGCCAGCACGCGGACAGGTTTTTCTCAGCCCCAGCATTTT. This encodes CASTRTGFSQPQHF.

This clone showed up just a few times. This sequence joins TRBV5-1 and TRBJ2-6; 7 bases align to TRBD1. The CDR3 contains 17 residues. CDR1 and CDR2 from the germline V gene are SGHRS and YFSETQ. The trim removed 4 bases at V and 0 bases at J, leaving 7 bases unmatched. The CDR3 DNA follows: TGCGCCAGCAGCGTCCGACAGGGAAGCTCTGGGGCCAACGTCCTGACTTTC. Encoded protein: CASSVRQGSSGANVLTF.